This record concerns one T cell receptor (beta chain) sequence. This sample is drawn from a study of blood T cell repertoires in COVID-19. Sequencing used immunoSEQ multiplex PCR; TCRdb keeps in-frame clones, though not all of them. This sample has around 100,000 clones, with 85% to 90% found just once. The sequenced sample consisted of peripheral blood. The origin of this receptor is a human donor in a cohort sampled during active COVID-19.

As DNA, the CDR3 is TGTGCCAGCAGCTACGACGGGAGTCGGGAGACCCAGTACTTC. Protein product: CASSYDGSRETQYF. V usage is TRBV5-4 and J usage is TRBJ2-5; D perhaps matches TRBD2 (6 bases). The CDR3 is 14 amino acids. Germline lookup yields CDR1 SGHNT and CDR2 YYREEE (reference sequence). V was cut by 3 bases and J by 5 bases, with 14 bases left in between.